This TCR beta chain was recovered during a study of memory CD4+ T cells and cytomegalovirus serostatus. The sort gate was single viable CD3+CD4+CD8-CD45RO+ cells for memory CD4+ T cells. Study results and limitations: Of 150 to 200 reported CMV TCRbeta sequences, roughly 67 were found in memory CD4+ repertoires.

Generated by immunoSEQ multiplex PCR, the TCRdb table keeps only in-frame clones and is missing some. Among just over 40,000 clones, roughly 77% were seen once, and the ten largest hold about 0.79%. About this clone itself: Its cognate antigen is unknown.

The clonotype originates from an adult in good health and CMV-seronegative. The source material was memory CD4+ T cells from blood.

The CDR3 is CATSGDGEQFF. CDR3 sequence (DNA): TGTGCCACCAGCGGGGACGGTGAGCAGTTCTTC. J is TRBJ2-1 and V is TRBV15; D tentatively fits TRBD1 or TRBD2 (5 bases each). Trimming removed 5 bases at V and 9 bases at J, with 8 bases between. Germline V lookup: CDR1 LNHNV, CDR2 YYDKDF (reference sequence). The CDR3 contains 11 residues. Complete variable domain (other parts from reference TRBV15 and TRBJ2-1): DAMVIQNPRYQVTQFGKPVTLSCSQTLNHNVMYWYQQKSSQAPKLLFHYYDKDFNNEADTPDNFQSRRPNTSFCFLDIRSPGLGDTAMYLCATSGDGEQFFGPGTRLTVL.